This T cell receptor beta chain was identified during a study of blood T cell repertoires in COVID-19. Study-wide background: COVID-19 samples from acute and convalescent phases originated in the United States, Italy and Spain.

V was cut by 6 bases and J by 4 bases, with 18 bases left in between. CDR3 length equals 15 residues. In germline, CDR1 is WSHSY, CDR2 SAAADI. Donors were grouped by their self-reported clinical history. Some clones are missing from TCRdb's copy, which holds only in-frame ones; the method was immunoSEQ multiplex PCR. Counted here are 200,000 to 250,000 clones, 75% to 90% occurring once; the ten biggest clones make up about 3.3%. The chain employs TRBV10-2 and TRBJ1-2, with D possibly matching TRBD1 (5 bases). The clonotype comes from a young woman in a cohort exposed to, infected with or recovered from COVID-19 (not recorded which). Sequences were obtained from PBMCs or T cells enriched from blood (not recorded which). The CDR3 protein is CASRPIRGNGYGYTF. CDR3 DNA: TGCGCCAGCAGGCCCATAAGGGGCAACGGCTATGGCTACACCTTC.